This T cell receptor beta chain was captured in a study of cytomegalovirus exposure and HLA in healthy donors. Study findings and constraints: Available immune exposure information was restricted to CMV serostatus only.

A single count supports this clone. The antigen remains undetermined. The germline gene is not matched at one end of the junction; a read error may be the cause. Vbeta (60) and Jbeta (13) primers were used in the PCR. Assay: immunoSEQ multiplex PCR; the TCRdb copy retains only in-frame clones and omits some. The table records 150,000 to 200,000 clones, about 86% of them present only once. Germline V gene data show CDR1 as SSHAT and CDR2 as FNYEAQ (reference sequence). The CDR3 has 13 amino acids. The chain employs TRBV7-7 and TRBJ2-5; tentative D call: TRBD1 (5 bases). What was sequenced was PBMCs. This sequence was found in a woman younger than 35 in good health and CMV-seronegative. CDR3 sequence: CASSPQVQETQYF. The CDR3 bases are TGTGCTAGCAGCCCACAGGTCCAAGAGACCCAGTACTTC.